The source of this TCR beta chain is a study of tumor-infiltrating lymphocytes in localized non-small cell lung cancer. At the level of the study: From each patient, both tumor and uninvolved lung, non-adjacent to tumor, were sampled.

The CDR3 extends over 15 amino acids. CDR1 is SGHRS and CDR2 is YFSETQ in the germline V gene. V lost 0 bases and J lost 7; bases outside the gene matches: 5. Measured with immunoSEQ multiplex PCR; TCRdb has only the in-frame clones, and not every one. This sample has about 6,600 clones, with around two thirds found just once. The chain employs TRBV5-1 and TRBJ2-1, with 9 bases lining up with TRBD2. The TCR originated in a human donor with non-small cell lung cancer. What was sequenced was lung tumor tissue. CDR3 in amino acids: CASSLVGSGGNEQFF. DNA of the CDR3: TGCGCCAGCAGCTTGGTGGGTAGCGGGGGAAATGAGCAGTTCTTC. Based on the CDR3 plus reference TRBV5-1 and TRBJ2-1, the full variable domain is KAGVTQTPRYLIKTRGQQVTLSCSPISGHRSVSWYQQTPGQGLQFLFEYFSETQRNKGNFPGRFSGRQFSNSRSEMNVSTLELGDSALYLCASSLVGSGGNEQFFGPGTRLTVL.